This TCR beta chain was identified during a study of cytomegalovirus exposure and HLA in healthy donors. 60 Vbeta and 13 Jbeta primers were used in PCR. Sequencing was performed with immunoSEQ multiplex PCR; in TCRdb, only in-frame clones are kept and a portion is missing. Altogether 90,000 to 140,000 clones are present, 80% being singletons, with the ten largest covering 6% to 8%. General study results and limits: Later genetic work tied a missense DCLRE1C variant to beta-chain V and J trimming. In a later analysis, donors in an Asian-associated ancestry cluster reportedly had fewer N-insertions in productive TCRs than the cohort mean. With further analysis later on, most CMV-associated TCR beta chains appeared HLA-restricted.

As concerns this clone: The target antigen is unknown.

Trimming took 3 bases from V and 1 from J; bases not matched to a gene: 8. There are 17 residues in the CDR3. Germline CDR1 MGHRA, CDR2 YSYEKL. This TCR was sampled from a man under 40 in good health and CMV-seropositive. The specimen was PBMCs. V gene TRBV4-1 combines with J gene TRBJ2-2; TRBD1 aligns across 7 bases. This chain's CDR3 is CASSHGKGGLNTGELFF. The CDR3 bases are TGCGCCAGCAGCCATGGCAAAGGGGGCTTGAACACCGGGGAGCTGTTTTTT.